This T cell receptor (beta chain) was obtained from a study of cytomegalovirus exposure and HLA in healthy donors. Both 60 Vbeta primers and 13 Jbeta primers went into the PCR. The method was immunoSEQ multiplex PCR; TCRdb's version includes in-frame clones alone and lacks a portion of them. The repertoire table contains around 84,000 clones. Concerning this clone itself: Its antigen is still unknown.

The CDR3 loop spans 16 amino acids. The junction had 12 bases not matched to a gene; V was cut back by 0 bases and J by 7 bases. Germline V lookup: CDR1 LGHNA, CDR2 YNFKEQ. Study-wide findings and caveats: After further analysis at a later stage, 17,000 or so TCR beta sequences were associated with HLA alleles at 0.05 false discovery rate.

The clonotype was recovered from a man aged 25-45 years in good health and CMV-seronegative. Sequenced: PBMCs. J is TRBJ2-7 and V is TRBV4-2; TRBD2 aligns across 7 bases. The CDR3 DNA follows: TGTGCCAGCAGCCAAGAGGCAGCGGGATCTGATGGGGAGCAGTACTTC. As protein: CASSQEAAGSDGEQYF.